This T cell receptor (beta chain) was recorded in a study of CD4+ T cells in melanoma. Study conclusions and caveats: Diverse differentiation states were reported for melanoma neoantigen-specific CD4+ T cells. CD8+ T cell, macrophage and B cell function reportedly correlated with neoantigen-specific CD4+ T cells.

The CDR3 covers 15 residues. Trimming took 5 bases from V and 5 from J, leaving 16 bases between them. Germline CDR1 SGHTA, CDR2 FQGNSA. The assay was immunoSEQ multiplex PCR, and TCRdb's table has in-frame clones only and misses some. The profile covers 6,000 to 8,500 clones, with roughly 70% appearing a single time and about 20% taken by the ten largest. A word on this clone: No antigen is known for it.

The rearrangement uses TRBV7-2 and TRBJ2-1; D not resolved. The sequencing input was cells from a culture (not recorded whether cultured in vitro). This receptor was obtained from a human donor with melanoma. Here the CDR3 reads CASSPQLNRDNEQFF. The CDR3 region has the DNA TGTGCCAGCAGCCCTCAACTCAACCGGGACAATGAGCAGTTCTTC.